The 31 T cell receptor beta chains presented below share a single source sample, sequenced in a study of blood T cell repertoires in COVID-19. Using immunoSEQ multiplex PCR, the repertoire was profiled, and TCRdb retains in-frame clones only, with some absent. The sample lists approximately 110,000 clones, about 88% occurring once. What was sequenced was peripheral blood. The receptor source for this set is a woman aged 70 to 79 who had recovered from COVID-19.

The CDR3 coding sequence is TGTGCCATCAGTGATCCGGACAGGGGCTCCTACGAGCAGTACTTC. Translated, it gives CAISDPDRGSYEQYF. V and J are TRBV10-3 and TRBJ2-7; TRBD1 matches 9 bases. The germline CDR1 and CDR2 sequences are ENHRY and SYGVKD. This CDR3 region has 15 residues. After removal of 3 bases from V and 0 bases from J, the junction contained 3 bases not matched to a gene.

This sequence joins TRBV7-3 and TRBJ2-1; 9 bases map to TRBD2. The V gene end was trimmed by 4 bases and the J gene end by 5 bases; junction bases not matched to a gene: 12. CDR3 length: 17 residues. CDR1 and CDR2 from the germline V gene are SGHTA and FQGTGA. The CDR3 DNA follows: TGTGCCAGCAGCTCCTACGCGACTAGCGGCACTCACAATGAGCAGTTCTTC. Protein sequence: CASSSYATSGTHNEQFF.

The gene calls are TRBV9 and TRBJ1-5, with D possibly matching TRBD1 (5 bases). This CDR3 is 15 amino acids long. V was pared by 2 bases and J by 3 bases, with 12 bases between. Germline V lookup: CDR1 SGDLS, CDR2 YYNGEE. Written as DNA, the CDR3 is TGTGCCAGCAGCGTGTTAGGGGAGGACAATCAGCCCCAGCATTTT. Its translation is CASSVLGEDNQPQHF.

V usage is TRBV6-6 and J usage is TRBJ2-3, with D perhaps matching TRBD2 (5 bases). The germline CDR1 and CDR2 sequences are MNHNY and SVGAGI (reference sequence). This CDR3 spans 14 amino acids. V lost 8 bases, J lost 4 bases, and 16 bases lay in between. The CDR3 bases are TGTGCCAGCTGCTTTGGGAGCCCCGCAGATACGCAGTATTTT. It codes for CASCFGSPADTQYF.

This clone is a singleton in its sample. The CDR3 coding sequence is TGTGCCACCAGCAGAGGGGGGGGACAGGCAAGCGAGCAGTACTTC. It translates to CATSRGGGQASEQYF. The chain joins TRBV15 to TRBJ2-7; maybe TRBD1 (8 bases). This CDR3 comprises 15 residues. Germline V gene lookup returns CDR1 LNHNV and CDR2 YYDKDF (reference sequence). V was cut by 1 base and J by 6 bases, with 16 bases left in between.

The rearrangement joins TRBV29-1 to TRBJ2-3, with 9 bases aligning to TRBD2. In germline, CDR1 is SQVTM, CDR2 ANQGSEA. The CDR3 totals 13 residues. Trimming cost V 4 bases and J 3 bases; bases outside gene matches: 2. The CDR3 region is CSVAAGGTDTQYF. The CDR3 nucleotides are TGCAGCGTTGCGGCGGGAGGGACAGATACGCAGTATTTT.

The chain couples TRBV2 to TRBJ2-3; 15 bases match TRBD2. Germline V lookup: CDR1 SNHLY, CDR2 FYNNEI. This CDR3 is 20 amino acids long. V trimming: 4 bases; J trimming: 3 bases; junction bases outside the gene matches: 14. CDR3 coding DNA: TGTGCCAGCAGTGGTCCCCCCGGACTAGCGGGGGGGCCCTGGACAGATACGCAGTATTTT. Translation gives CASSGPPGLAGGPWTDTQYF.

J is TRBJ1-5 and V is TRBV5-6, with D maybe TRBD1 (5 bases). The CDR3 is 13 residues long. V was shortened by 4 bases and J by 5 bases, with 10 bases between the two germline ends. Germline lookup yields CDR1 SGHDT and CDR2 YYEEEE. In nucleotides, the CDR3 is TGTGCCAGCAGCGTGGGACGGGATCAGCCCCAGCATTTT. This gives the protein CASSVGRDQPQHF.

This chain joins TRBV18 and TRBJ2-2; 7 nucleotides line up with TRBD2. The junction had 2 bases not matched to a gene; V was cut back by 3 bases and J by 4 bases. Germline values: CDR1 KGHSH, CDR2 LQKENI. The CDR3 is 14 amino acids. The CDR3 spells CASSPGLRTGELFF. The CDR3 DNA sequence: TGTGCCAGCTCACCGGGACTACGCACCGGGGAGCTGTTTTTT.

CDR3 nucleotides: TGTGCCAGCTCACCAGCGGGTGAGACTGAAGCTTTCTTT. Its protein product is CASSPAGETEAFF. The V gene is TRBV18, the J gene TRBJ1-1; D is ambiguous. From germline, CDR1 is KGHSH and CDR2 LQKENI. This CDR3 has 13 residues. V gave up 2 bases and J gave up 5 bases, with 9 bases separating them.

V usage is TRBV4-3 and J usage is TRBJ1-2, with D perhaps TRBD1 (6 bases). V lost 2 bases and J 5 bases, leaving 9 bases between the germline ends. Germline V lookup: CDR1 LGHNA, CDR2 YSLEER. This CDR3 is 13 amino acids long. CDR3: CASSQTGSYGYTF. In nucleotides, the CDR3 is TGCGCCAGCAGCCAAACAGGGAGTTATGGCTACACCTTC.

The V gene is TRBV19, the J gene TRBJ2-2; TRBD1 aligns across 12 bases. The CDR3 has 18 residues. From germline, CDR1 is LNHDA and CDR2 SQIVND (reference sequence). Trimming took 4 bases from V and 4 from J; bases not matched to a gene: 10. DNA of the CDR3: TGTGCCAGTAGTAATCCGGGACAGGGGGCGCGCGGCACCGGGGAGCTGTTTTTT. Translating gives CASSNPGQGARGTGELFF.

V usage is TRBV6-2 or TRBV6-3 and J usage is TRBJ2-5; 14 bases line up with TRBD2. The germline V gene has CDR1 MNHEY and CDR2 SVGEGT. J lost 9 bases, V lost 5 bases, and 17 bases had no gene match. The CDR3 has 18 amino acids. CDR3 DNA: TGTGCCAGCAGTCCGGGACTAGCGGGGGACCCCATTATTGGGTCCCAGTACTTC. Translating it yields CASSPGLAGDPIIGSQYF.

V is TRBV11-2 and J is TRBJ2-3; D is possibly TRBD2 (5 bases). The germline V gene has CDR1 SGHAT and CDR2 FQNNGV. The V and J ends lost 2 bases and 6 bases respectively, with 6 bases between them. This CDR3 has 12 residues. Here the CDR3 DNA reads TGTGCCAGCAGCTTAAGGGAGGATACGCAGTATTTT. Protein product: CASSLREDTQYF.

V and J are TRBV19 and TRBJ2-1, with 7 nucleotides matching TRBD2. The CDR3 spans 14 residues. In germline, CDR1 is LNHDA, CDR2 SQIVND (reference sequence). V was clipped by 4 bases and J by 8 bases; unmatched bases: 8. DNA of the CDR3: TGTGCCAGTAGTAGGGGCGGGAGACGCGATGAGCAGTTCTTC. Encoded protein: CASSRGGRRDEQFF.

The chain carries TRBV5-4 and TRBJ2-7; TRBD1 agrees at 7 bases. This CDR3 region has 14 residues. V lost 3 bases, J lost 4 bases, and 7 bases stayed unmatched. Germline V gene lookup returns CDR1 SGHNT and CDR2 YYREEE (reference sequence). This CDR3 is CASSSGTDGYEQYF. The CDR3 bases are TGTGCCAGCAGCTCCGGGACAGATGGATACGAGCAGTACTTC.

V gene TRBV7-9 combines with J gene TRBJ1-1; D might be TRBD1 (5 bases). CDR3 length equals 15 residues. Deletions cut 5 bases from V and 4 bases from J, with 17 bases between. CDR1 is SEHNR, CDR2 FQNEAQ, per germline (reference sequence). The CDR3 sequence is CASSPRGDRGTEAFF. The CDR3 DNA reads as TGTGCCAGCAGCCCGCGGGGCGACCGAGGCACTGAAGCTTTCTTT.

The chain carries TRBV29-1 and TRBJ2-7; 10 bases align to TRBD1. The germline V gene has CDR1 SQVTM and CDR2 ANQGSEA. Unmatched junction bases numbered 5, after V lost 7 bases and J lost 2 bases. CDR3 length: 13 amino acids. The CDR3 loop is CSGGGQGTYEQYF. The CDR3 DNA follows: TGCAGCGGGGGGGGACAGGGGACCTACGAGCAGTACTTC.

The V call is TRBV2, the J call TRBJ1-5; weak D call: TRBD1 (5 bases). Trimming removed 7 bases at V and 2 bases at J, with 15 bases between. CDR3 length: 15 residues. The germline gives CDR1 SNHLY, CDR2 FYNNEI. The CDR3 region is CASTFGGVGNQPQHF. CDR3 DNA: TGTGCCAGCACTTTCGGAGGGGTAGGCAATCAGCCCCAGCATTTT.

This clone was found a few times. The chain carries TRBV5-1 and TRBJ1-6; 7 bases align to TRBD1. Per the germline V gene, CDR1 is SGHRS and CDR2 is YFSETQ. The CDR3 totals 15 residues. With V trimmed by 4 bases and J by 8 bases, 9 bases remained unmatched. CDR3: CASSGQAIGDSPLHF. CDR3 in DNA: TGCGCCAGCAGCGGACAGGCTATAGGGGATTCACCCCTCCACTTT.

CDR3 sequence (DNA): TGTGCCAGCAGTTTTGCGGGACAGAGGATCCACTTT. Translated: CASSFAGQRIHF. This chain links TRBV27 with TRBJ1-6; TRBD1 matches at 7 bases. Germline CDR1 MNHEY, CDR2 SMNVEV (reference sequence). There are 12 residues in the CDR3. With 3 bases clipped from V and 17 bases from J, the junction kept 7 bases outside the gene matches.

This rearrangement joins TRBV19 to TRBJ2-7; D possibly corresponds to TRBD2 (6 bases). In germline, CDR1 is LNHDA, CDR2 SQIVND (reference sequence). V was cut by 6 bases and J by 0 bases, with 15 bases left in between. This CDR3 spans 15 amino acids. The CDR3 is CASRLRSGDSYEQYF. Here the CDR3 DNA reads TGTGCCAGTAGACTCCGTTCGGGGGACTCCTACGAGCAGTACTTC.

This CDR3 is CASSLRTGGNEQFF. The CDR3 coding sequence is TGTGCCAGCAGCTTAAGGACAGGGGGCAATGAGCAGTTCTTC. The chain has TRBV11-2 and TRBJ2-1; 10 bases map to TRBD1. The germline V gene encodes CDR1 SGHAT and CDR2 FQNNGV. V lost 2 bases to trimming and J lost 6 bases; unmatched junction nucleotides: 1. CDR3 size: 14 residues. Supplemented by reference TRBV11-2 and TRBJ2-1, the full variable domain reads EAGVAQSPRYKIIEKRQSVAFWCNPISGHATLYWYQQILGQGPKLLIQFQNNGVVDDSQLPKDRFSAERLKGVDSTLKIQPAKLEDSAVYLCASSLRTGGNEQFFGPGTRLTVL.

The CDR3 DNA reads as TGTGCCAGCAGCCCCGGGACTAGCGGGGGGACAAGCACAGATACGCAGTATTTT. As protein: CASSPGTSGGTSTDTQYF. The gene calls are TRBV9 and TRBJ2-3, with 15 nucleotides matching TRBD2. V lost 4 bases and J lost 0; bases outside the gene matches: 6. Germline assignment: CDR1 SGDLS and CDR2 YYNGEE. CDR3 length equals 18 residues.

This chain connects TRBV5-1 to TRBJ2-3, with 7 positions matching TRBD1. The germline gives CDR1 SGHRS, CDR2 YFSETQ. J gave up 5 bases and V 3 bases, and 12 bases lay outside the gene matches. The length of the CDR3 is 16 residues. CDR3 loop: CASSSLALGGGDTQYF. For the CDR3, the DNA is TGCGCCAGCAGCTCCCTAGCCCTAGGGGGCGGAGATACGCAGTATTTT.

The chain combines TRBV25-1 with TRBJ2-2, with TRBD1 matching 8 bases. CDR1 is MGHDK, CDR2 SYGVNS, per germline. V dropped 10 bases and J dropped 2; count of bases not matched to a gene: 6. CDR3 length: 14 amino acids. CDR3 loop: CATRDRINTGELFF. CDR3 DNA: TGTGCCACCCGGGACAGGATCAACACCGGGGAGCTGTTTTTT.

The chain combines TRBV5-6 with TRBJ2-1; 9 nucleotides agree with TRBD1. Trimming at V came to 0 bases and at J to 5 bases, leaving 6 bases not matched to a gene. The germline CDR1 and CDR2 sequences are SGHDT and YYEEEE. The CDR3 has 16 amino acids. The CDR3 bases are TGTGCCAGCAGCTTGGGGACAGGGGCCCTCCACAATGAGCAGTTCTTC. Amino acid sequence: CASSLGTGALHNEQFF. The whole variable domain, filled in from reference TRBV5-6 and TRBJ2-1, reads DAGVTQSPTHLIKTRGQQVTLRCSPKSGHDTVSWYQQALGQGPQFIFQYYEEEERQRGNFPDRFSGHQFPNYSSELNVNALLLGDSALYLCASSLGTGALHNEQFFGPGTRLTVL.

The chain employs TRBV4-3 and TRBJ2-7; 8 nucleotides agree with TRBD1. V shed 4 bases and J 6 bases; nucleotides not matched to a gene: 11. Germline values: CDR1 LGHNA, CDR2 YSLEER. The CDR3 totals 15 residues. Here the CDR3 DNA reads TGCGCCAGCAGCCCGGACAGGGAAGTTTTGGGCGAGCAGTACTTC. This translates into CASSPDREVLGEQYF.

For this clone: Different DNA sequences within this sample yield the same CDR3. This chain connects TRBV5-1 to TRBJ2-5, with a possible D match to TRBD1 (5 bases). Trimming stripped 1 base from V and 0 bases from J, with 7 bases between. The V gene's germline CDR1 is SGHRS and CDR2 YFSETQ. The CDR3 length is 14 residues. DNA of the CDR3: TGCGCCAGCAGCTTGCAGGGAAACCAAGAGACCCAGTACTTC. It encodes CASSLQGNQETQYF.

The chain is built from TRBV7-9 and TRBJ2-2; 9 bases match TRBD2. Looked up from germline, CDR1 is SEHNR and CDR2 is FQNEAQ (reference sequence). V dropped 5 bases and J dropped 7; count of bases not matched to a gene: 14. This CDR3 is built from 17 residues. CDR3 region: CASSRKTGTSPSGELFF. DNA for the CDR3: TGTGCCAGCAGCCGAAAAACCGGGACTAGCCCGAGCGGGGAGCTGTTTTTT.

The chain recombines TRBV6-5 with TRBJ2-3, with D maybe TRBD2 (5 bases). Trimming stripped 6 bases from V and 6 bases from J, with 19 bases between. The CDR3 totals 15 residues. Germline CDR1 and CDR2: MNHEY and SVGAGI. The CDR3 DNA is TGTGCCAGCAGCTTGGAGGCAGATACCACGGATACGCAGTATTTT. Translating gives CASSLEADTTDTQYF.